One and the same sample provided the 27 T cell receptor beta chains below, sequenced in a study of T cell responses to AZD1222 COVID-19 vaccine. Profiled with immunoSEQ multiplex PCR; TCRdb holds only in-frame clones, not every one. The sample yields about 120,000 clones, approximately 90% seen once. The source was peripheral blood, collected 28 days after the second AZD1222 dose. The receptors come from an adult who received the AZD1222 COVID-19 vaccine.

The chain carries TRBV7-8 and TRBJ1-6; TRBD1 might be the D (5 bases). The CDR3 is 12 residues long. Between the trimmed V and J ends, which lost 1 base and 11 bases, there was a span of 6 bases. Germline-derived CDR1 and CDR2 are SGHVS and FQNEAQ. The CDR3 loop is CASSLGGAPLHF. The CDR3 DNA reads TGTGCCAGCAGCTTAGGGGGGGCACCCCTCCACTTT.

The V gene is TRBV28, the J gene TRBJ2-3; 8 positions match TRBD1. Trimming removed 6 bases from V and 1 base from J; junction bases left unmatched: 6. Germline loops: CDR1 MDHEN, CDR2 SYDVKM. The CDR3 consists of 15 residues. CDR3 residues: CASRSDRAGTDTQYF. CDR3 DNA: TGTGCCAGCAGATCGGACAGGGCTGGCACAGATACGCAGTATTTT.

The rearrangement links TRBV9 to TRBJ2-5, with TRBD2 matching 7 bases. Per germline, CDR1 SGDLS and CDR2 YYNGEE. With 2 bases clipped from V and 2 bases from J, the junction kept 6 bases outside the gene matches. This CDR3 contains 15 residues. This CDR3 reads CASSVERGTQETQYF. The CDR3 DNA sequence: TGTGCCAGCAGCGTCGAGCGGGGAACTCAAGAGACCCAGTACTTC. Drawing the rest from reference TRBV9 and TRBJ2-5, the complete variable domain is DSGVTQTPKHLITATGQRVTLRCSPRSGDLSVYWYQQSLDQGLQFLIQYYNGEERAKGNILERFSAQQFPDLHSELNLSSLELGDSALYFCASSVERGTQETQYFGPGTRLLVL.

J is TRBJ1-6 and V is TRBV10-2; TRBD1 is a possible D gene (6 bases). Germline CDR1 WSHSY, CDR2 SAAADI. V was clipped by 6 bases and J by 8 bases, with 8 bases between them. This CDR3 spans 12 amino acids. CDR3 sequence: CASRAGDSPLHF. Here the CDR3 DNA reads TGCGCCAGCAGGGCAGGGGATTCACCCCTCCACTTT.

V and J are TRBV20-1 and TRBJ1-2; D unclear. Trimming left V 0 bases short and J 8 bases short, with 7 bases between. This CDR3 comprises 11 residues. Germline values: CDR1 DFQATT, CDR2 SNEGSKA (reference sequence). CDR3 bases: TGCAGTGCTAGAGATCGACTGGGCTACACCTTC. Protein product: CSARDRLGYTF.

The V and J genes are TRBV7-9 and TRBJ1-4; D gene uncertain. The V gene lost 5 bases and the J gene lost 3 bases, with 10 bases spanning the gap. The CDR3 has 14 amino acids. CDR1 and CDR2 (germline): SEHNR, FQNEAQ (reference sequence). The CDR3 is CASSLLGANEKLFF. CDR3 in DNA: TGTGCCAGCAGCCTCCTAGGTGCTAATGAAAAACTGTTTTTT.

This chain uses TRBV7-8 with TRBJ2-2; TRBD2 might be the D (6 bases). Germline CDR1 reads SGHVS; CDR2 reads FQNEAQ. Trimming took 2 bases from V and 2 from J, leaving 9 bases between them. This CDR3 has 15 residues. The CDR3 DNA reads as TGTGCCAGCAGCTTAAACGGGAGAAACACCGGGGAGCTGTTTTTT. Translating it yields CASSLNGRNTGELFF.

This chain connects TRBV10-2 to TRBJ1-1, with D possibly being TRBD1 (5 bases). The CDR3 is made up of 13 amino acids. The V end lost 6 bases, the J end lost 1 base, and 9 bases lay between the germline ends. Looked up from germline, CDR1 is WSHSY and CDR2 is SAAADI. CDR3 in amino acids: CASSGRANTEAFF. The CDR3, as DNA: TGCGCCAGCAGCGGCAGGGCGAACACTGAAGCTTTCTTT.

This chain links TRBV30 with TRBJ1-6; maybe TRBD1 (5 bases). Per the germline V gene, CDR1 is GTSNPN and CDR2 is SVGIG (reference sequence). This CDR3 region has 14 residues. V lost 0 bases and J 10 bases, leaving 13 bases between the germline ends. The CDR3 spells CAWSVLPRESPLHF. CDR3 bases: TGTGCCTGGAGTGTATTGCCCAGGGAATCACCCCTCCACTTT.

The CDR3 DNA reads TGTGCCAGCAGCAAGGGACAGGGATGGGAAGAGACCCAGTACTTC. This codes for CASSKGQGWEETQYF. V usage is TRBV11-1 and J usage is TRBJ2-5, with 9 bases lining up with TRBD1. The CDR3 runs to 15 residues. The V gene's germline CDR1 is SGHAT and CDR2 FQDESV (reference sequence). V lost 5 bases, J lost 3 bases, and 7 bases stayed unmatched.

The chain employs TRBV18 and TRBJ2-2; D is possibly TRBD2 (5 bases). The CDR3 covers 13 residues. V was cut by 6 bases and J by 4 bases, with 9 bases left in between. CDR1 is KGHSH and CDR2 is LQKENI in the germline V gene. The CDR3 protein is CASSPRATGELFF. The DNA for the CDR3 is TGTGCCAGCTCTCCGAGGGCCACCGGGGAGCTGTTTTTT.

The chain carries TRBV7-8 and TRBJ1-5; D unresolved. Germline V lookup: CDR1 SGHVS, CDR2 FQNEAQ. With 4 bases removed from V and 3 bases from J, the gap between germline ends came to 7 bases. CDR3 length equals 13 residues. The CDR3 bases are TGTGCCAGCAGCTCCTCCGTCAATCAGCCCCAGCATTTT. Translating gives CASSSSVNQPQHF.

This clone appeared a few times. Different DNA sequences within this sample yield the same CDR3. CDR3 protein: CASRDREAGNTIYF. The CDR3 DNA sequence: TGTGCCTCGAGAGACAGGGAGGCCGGAAACACCATATATTTT. The V and J genes are TRBV3-1 (or the pseudogene TRBV3-2) and TRBJ1-3; 7 bases fit TRBD1. Trimming removed 11 bases from V and 4 bases from J; junction bases left unmatched: 11. The CDR3 runs to 14 residues. In germline, CDR1 is LGHDT, CDR2 YNNKEL (reference sequence).

V and J are TRBV2 and TRBJ2-3, with D uncertain. This CDR3 contains 14 residues. The V gene lost 7 bases and the J gene lost 4 bases, with 15 bases spanning the gap. Germline V gene lookup returns CDR1 SNHLY and CDR2 FYNNEI. This CDR3 is CASIRGRSPDTQYF. The CDR3, as DNA: TGTGCCAGCATAAGAGGACGGAGCCCAGATACGCAGTATTTT.

This chain connects TRBV7-2 to TRBJ2-5; TRBD1 or TRBD2 may be the D gene (6 bases each). CDR1 is SGHTA and CDR2 is FQGNSA in the germline V gene. V was shortened by 1 base and J by 9 bases, with 9 bases between the two germline ends. The CDR3 is 12 residues long. The CDR3 DNA reads as TGTGCCAGCAGCTTAGACCGGGGGCCCCAGTACTTC. Encoded protein: CASSLDRGPQYF.

This chain joins TRBV7-3 and TRBJ2-1; 7 bases align to TRBD2. The CDR3 spans 14 residues. Looked up from germline, CDR1 is SGHTA and CDR2 is FQGTGA. The J segment lost 6 bases and the V segment lost 6 bases, leaving 8 bases of the junction unmatched. The CDR3 is CASSSGLVPNEQFF. CDR3 in DNA: TGTGCCAGCAGTTCCGGACTAGTACCCAATGAGCAGTTCTTC.

The rearrangement links TRBV19 to TRBJ1-1; D uncertain. V was trimmed by 6 bases and J by 0 bases, leaving 11 bases between them. Per germline, CDR1 LNHDA and CDR2 SQIVND (reference sequence). The CDR3 runs 14 residues. The CDR3 sequence is CASRGIIMNTEAFF. The CDR3 nucleotides are TGTGCCAGTAGGGGGATCATCATGAACACTGAAGCTTTCTTT.

This clone has a single count. V usage is TRBV5-1 and J usage is TRBJ1-2; the D is unclear. From germline, CDR1 is SGHRS and CDR2 YFSETQ. CDR3 size: 13 residues. The germline V and J ends were trimmed by 5 bases and 4 bases, with 12 bases remaining between them. CDR3 bases: TGCGCCAGCAGTTCTGACCTGGGCTATGGCTACACCTTC. This encodes CASSSDLGYGYTF.

V and J are TRBV5-4 and TRBJ1-2; no firm D call. The germline V gene has CDR1 SGHNT and CDR2 YYREEE (reference sequence). CDR3 length: 15 amino acids. Trimming took 3 bases from V and 0 from J, leaving 12 bases between them. The CDR3 loop reads CASSSVWGANYGYTF. CDR3 DNA: TGTGCCAGCAGCTCGGTGTGGGGAGCTAACTATGGCTACACCTTC. Based on the CDR3 plus reference TRBV5-4 and TRBJ1-2, the full variable domain is ETGVTQSPTHLIKTRGQQVTLRCSSQSGHNTVSWYQQALGQGPQFIFQYYREEENGRGNFPPRFSGLQFPNYSSELNVNALELDDSALYLCASSSVWGANYGYTFGSGTRLTVV.

The CDR3 here is CASSPTSPSEYYNEQFF. The CDR3 region has the DNA TGCGCCAGCAGCCCGACTAGTCCCTCAGAATACTACAATGAGCAGTTCTTC. This chain uses TRBV5-1 with TRBJ2-1, with a weak D call TRBD2 (6 bases). Trimming shortened V by 4 bases and J by 3 bases, and 20 bases separated the two germline ends. This CDR3 is 17 amino acids long. From germline, CDR1 is SGHRS and CDR2 YFSETQ.

The V call is TRBV25-1, the J call TRBJ2-6; the D is unclear. Germline V gene sequence: CDR1 MGHDK, CDR2 SYGVNS. The CDR3 consists of 16 residues. V lost 3 bases and J lost 2, with 11 bases in between. CDR3 sequence reads: CASSESRATGANVLTF. In DNA, the CDR3 is TGTGCCAGCAGTGAGAGCCGGGCTACTGGGGCCAACGTCCTGACTTTC.

This chain links TRBV15 with TRBJ2-1, with 11 bases lining up with TRBD2. V shed 0 bases, J shed 1 base, and the junction held 8 bases outside the gene matches. The germline V gene encodes CDR1 LNHNV and CDR2 YYDKDF (reference sequence). The CDR3 is made up of 19 amino acids. DNA of the CDR3: TGTGCCACCAGCAGAGACGGAACTAGCGGGGGCCTTTCCTACAATGAGCAGTTCTTC. This codes for CATSRDGTSGGLSYNEQFF.

This sequence joins TRBV6-5 and TRBJ2-7, with D hard to call. The V end was cut by 0 bases, the J end by 6 bases, with 12 bases between. CDR1 and CDR2 (germline): MNHEY, SVGAGI. The CDR3 spans 14 residues. CDR3 residues: CASSYSRSSGEQYF. In DNA, the CDR3 is TGTGCCAGCAGTTACTCGAGGTCCAGTGGCGAGCAGTACTTC.

This chain uses TRBV5-4 with TRBJ2-1, with TRBD1 as a possible D gene (6 bases). From germline, CDR1 is SGHNT and CDR2 YYREEE (reference sequence). The CDR3 is made up of 14 amino acids. V was clipped by 4 bases and J by 6 bases, with 14 bases between them. The CDR3 sequence: CASSPRTASNEQFF. CDR3 DNA: TGTGCCAGCAGCCCACGGACAGCGAGCAATGAGCAGTTCTTC.

The rearrangement uses TRBV4-2 and TRBJ2-7; no definite D call. The CDR3 has 15 residues. The germline V gene encodes CDR1 LGHNA and CDR2 YNFKEQ. V lost 2 bases, J lost 6 bases, and 17 bases lay in between. The CDR3 nucleotides are TGTGCCAGCAGCCAAATATTTTCTGGGTTTTTCGAGCAGTACTTC. This gives the protein CASSQIFSGFFEQYF.

This sequence joins TRBV10-1 and TRBJ1-3; perhaps TRBD1 as D (6 bases). Trimming removed 6 bases at V and 0 bases at J, with 12 bases between. Per germline, CDR1 WNHNN and CDR2 SYGVQD (reference sequence). The CDR3 spans 15 residues. As DNA, the CDR3 is TGCGCCAGCAGGAAGGACAGAAGCTCTGGAAACACCATATATTTT. This sequence encodes CASRKDRSSGNTIYF.

V and J are TRBV14 and TRBJ1-4, with TRBD1 matching 8 bases. V gave up 0 bases and J gave up 4 bases; unmatched junction bases: 4. From germline, CDR1 is SGHDN and CDR2 FVKESK. The CDR3 loop spans 16 amino acids. Written as DNA, the CDR3 is TGTGCCAGCAGCCAAGACAGGGGGCGAGTTAATGAAAAACTGTTTTTT. Translated, it gives CASSQDRGRVNEKLFF.